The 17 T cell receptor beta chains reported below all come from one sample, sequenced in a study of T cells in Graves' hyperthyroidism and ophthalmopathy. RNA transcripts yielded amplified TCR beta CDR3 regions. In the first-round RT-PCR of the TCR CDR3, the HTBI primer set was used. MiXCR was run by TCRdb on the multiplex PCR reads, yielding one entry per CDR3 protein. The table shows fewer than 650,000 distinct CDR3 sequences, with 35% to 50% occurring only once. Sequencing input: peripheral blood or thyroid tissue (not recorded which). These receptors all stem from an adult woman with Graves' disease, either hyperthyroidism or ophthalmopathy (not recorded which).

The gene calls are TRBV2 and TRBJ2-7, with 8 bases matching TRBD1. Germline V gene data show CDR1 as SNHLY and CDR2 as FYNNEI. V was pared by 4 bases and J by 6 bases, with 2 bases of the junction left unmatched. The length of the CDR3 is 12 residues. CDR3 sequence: CASSGQGTEQYF. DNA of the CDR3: TGTGCCAGCAGTGGACAGGGGACCGAGCAGTACTTC. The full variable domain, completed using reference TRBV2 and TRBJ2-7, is EPEVTQTPSHQVTQMGQEVILRCVPISNHLYFYWYRQILGQKVEFLVSFYNNEISEKSEIFDDQFSVERPDGSNFTLKIRSTKLEDSAMYFCASSGQGTEQYFGPGTRLTVT.

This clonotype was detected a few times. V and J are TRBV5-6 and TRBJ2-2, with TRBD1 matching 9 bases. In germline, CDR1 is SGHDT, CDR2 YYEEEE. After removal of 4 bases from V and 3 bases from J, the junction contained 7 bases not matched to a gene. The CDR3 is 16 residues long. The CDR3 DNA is TGTGCCAGCAGCCCGGACAGGGGAGGTGACACCGGGGAGCTGTTTTTT. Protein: CASSPDRGGDTGELFF.

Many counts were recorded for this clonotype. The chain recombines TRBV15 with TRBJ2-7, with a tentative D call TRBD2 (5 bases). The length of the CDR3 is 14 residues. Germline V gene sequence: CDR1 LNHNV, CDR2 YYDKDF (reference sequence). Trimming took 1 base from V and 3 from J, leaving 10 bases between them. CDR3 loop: CATSRAGLNYEQYF. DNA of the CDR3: TGTGCCACCAGCAGAGCCGGACTCAACTACGAGCAGTACTTC.

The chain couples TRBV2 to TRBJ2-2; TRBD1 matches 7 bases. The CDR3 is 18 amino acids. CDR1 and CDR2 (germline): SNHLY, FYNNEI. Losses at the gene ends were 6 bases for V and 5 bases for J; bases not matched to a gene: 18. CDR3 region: CASRVDRGGSTSTGELFF. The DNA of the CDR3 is TGTGCCAGCAGAGTAGACAGAGGGGGCTCAACGAGTACCGGGGAGCTGTTTTTT. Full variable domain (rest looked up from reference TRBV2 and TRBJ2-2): EPEVTQTPSHQVTQMGQEVILRCVPISNHLYFYWYRQILGQKVEFLVSFYNNEISEKSEIFDDQFSVERPDGSNFTLKIRSTKLEDSAMYFCASRVDRGGSTSTGELFFGEGSRLTVL.

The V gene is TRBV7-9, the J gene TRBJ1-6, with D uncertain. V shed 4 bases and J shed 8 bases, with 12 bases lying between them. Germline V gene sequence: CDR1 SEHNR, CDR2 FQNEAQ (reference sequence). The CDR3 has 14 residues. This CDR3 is CASSSTLLDSPLHF. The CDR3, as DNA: TGTGCCAGCAGCTCGACCCTTTTGGATTCACCCCTCCACTTT.

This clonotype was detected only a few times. The CDR3: CASTLGQNNQPQHF. CDR3 DNA sequence: TGTGCCAGCACCCTAGGGCAAAACAATCAGCCCCAGCATTTT. The J gene is TRBJ1-5, the V gene TRBV7-8; D is ambiguous. Germline lookup yields CDR1 SGHVS and CDR2 FQNEAQ. This CDR3 is built from 14 residues. V was clipped by 7 bases and J by 3 bases, with 13 bases between them.

CDR3 DNA: TGTGCCAGCAGTTTAGGCAGGAGTATCTACGAGCAGTACTTC. Its protein product is CASSLGRSIYEQYF. V is TRBV12-3 or TRBV12-4 and J is TRBJ2-7, with D unresolved. This CDR3 has 14 amino acids. Trimming took 1 base from V and 3 from J, leaving 10 bases between them.

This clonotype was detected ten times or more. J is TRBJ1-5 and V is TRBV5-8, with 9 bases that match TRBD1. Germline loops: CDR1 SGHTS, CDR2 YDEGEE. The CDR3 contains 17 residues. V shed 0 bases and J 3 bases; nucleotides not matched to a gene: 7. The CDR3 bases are TGTGCCAGCAGCTTGGGTCCTGGGACAGGGATCAATCAGCCCCAGCATTTT. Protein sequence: CASSLGPGTGINQPQHF.

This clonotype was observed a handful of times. The CDR3 loop is CASSHGGLSSGNTIYF. CDR3 nucleotide sequence: TGTGCCAGCAGCCACGGGGGGCTGAGCTCTGGAAACACCATATATTTT. This rearrangement joins TRBV25-1 to TRBJ1-3; maybe TRBD1 (6 bases). V was pared by 6 bases and J by 0 bases, with 15 bases between. There are 16 residues in the CDR3. Germline values: CDR1 MGHDK, CDR2 SYGVNS. Full variable domain (missing parts from reference TRBV25-1 and TRBJ1-3): EADIYQTPRYLVIGTGKKITLECSQTMGHDKMYWYQQDPGMELHLIHYSYGVNSTEKGDLSSESTVSRIRTEHFPLTLESARPSHTSQYLCASSHGGLSSGNTIYFGEGSWLTVV.

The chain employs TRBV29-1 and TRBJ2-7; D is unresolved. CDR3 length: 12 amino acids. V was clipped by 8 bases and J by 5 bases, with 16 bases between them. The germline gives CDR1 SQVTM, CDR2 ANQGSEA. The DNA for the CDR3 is TGCAGCTCCGAATTGCGACGGAACGAGCAGTACTTC. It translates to CSSELRRNEQYF.

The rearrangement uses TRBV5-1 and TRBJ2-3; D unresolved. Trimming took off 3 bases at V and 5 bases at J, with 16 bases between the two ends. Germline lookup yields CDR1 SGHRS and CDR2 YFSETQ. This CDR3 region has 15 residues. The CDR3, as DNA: TGCGCCAGCAGCTCCCCTCCTGGCAGTGGAGATACGCAGTATTTT. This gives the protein CASSSPPGSGDTQYF.

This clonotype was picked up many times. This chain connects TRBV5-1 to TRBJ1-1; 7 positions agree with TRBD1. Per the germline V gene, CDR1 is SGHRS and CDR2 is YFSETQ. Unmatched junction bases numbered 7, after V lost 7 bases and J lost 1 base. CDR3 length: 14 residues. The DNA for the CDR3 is TGCGCCAGCTCCGTCGACAGGGCGAACACTGAAGCTTTCTTT. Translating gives CASSVDRANTEAFF.

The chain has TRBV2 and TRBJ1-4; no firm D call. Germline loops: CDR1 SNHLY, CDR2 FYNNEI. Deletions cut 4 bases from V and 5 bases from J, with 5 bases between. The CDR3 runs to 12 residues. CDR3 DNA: TGTGCCAGCAGTGTGGAAAATGAAAAACTGTTTTTT. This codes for CASSVENEKLFF.

The CDR3 region has the DNA TGCAGTGCTAGAGACACAGGGCAGTATAATTCACCCCTCCACTTT. It codes for CSARDTGQYNSPLHF. The V gene is TRBV20-1, the J gene TRBJ1-6; maybe TRBD1 (6 bases). Trimming removed 0 bases at V and 4 bases at J, with 10 bases between. This CDR3 has 15 residues. Germline V CDR1 and CDR2: DFQATT, SNEGSKA (reference sequence).

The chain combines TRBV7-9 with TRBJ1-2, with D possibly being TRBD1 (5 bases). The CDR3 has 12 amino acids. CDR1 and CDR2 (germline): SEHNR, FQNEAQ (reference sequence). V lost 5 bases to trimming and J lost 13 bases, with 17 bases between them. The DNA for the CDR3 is TGTGCCAGCAGCCACCGGGGCGGCGGTGTCACCTTC. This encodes CASSHRGGGVTF.

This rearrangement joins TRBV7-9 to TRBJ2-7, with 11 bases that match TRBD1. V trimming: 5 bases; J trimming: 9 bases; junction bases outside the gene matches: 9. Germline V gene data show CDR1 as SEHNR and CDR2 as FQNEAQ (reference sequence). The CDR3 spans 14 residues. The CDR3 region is CASSHRDRGIGQYF. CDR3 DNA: TGTGCCAGCAGCCACCGGGACAGGGGGATCGGGCAGTACTTC.

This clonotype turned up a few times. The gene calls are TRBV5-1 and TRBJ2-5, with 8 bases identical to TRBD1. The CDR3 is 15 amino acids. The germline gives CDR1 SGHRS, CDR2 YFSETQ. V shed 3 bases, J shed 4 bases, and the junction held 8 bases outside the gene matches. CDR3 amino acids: CASSSNQGALETQYF. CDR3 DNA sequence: TGCGCCAGCAGCTCAAACCAGGGGGCATTAGAGACCCAGTACTTC.